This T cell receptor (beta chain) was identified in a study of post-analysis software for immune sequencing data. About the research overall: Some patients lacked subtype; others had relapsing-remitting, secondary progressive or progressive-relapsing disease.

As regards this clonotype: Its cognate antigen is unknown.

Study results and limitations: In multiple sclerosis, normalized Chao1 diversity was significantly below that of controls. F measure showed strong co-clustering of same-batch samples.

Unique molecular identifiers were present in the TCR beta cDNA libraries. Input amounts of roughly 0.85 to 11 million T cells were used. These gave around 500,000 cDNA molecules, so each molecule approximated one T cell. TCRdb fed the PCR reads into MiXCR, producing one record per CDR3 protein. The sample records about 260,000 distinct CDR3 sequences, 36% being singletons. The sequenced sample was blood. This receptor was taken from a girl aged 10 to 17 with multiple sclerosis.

This CDR3 reads CASSQVLAVRDTQYF. CDR3 bases: TGTGCCAGCAGCCAAGTTCTCGCGGTGCGGGATACGCAGTATTTT. The chain combines TRBV14 with TRBJ2-3; D unresolved. The CDR3 length is 15 residues. Germline loops: CDR1 SGHDN, CDR2 FVKESK. V lost 1 base to trimming and J lost 6 bases, with 14 bases between them.